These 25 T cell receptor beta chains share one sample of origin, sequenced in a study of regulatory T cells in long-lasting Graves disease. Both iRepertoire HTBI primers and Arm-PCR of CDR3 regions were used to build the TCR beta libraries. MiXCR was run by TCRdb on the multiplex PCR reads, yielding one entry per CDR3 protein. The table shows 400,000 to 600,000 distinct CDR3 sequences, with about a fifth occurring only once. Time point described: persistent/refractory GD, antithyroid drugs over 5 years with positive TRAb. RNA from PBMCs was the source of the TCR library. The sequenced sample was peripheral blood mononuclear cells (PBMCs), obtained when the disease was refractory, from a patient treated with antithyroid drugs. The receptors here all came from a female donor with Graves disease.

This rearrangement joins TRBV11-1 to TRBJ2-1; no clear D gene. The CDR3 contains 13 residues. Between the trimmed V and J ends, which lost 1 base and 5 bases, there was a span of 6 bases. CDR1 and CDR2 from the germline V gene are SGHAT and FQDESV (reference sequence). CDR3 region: CASSLVPDNEQFF. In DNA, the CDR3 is TGTGCCAGCAGCTTAGTCCCTGACAATGAGCAGTTCTTC.

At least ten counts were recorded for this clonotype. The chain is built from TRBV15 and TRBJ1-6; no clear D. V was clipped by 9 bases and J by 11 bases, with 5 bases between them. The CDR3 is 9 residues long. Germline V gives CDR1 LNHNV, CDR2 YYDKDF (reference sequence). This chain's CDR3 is CATGPPLHF. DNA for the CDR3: TGTGCCACAGGACCACCCCTCCACTTT.

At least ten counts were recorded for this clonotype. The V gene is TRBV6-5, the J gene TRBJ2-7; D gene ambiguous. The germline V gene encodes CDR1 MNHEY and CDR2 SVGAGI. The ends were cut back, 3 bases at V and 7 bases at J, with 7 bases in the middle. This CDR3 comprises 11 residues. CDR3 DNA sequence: TGTGCCAGCAGTTATTCACAGGAGCAGTACTTC. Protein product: CASSYSQEQYF.

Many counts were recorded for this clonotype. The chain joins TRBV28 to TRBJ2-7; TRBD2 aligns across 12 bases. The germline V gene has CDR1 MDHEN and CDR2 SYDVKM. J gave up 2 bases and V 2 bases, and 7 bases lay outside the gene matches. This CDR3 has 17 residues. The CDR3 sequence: CASSLASSGGGAYEQYF. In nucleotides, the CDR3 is TGTGCCAGCAGTTTAGCGTCTAGCGGGGGGGGAGCCTACGAGCAGTACTTC.

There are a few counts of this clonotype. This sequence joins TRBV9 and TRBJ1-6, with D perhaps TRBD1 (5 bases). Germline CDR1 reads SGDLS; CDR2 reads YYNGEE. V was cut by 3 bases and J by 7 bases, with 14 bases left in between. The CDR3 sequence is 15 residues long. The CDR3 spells CASSDTGTSNSPLHF. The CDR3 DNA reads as TGTGCCAGCAGCGATACCGGGACTTCCAATTCACCCCTCCACTTT.

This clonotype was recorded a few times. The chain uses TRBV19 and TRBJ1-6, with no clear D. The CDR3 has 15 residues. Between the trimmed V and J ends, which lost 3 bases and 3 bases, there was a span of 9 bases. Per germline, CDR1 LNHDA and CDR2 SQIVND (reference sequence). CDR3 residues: CASSIGLFYNSPLHF. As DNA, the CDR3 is TGTGCCAGTAGTATCGGACTTTTCTATAATTCACCCCTCCACTTT.

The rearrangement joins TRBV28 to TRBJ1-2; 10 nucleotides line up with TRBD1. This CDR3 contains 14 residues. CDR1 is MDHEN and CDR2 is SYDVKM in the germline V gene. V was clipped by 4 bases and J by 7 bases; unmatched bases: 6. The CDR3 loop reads CASSSSGTGAGYTF. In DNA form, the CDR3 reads TGTGCCAGCAGTTCCTCCGGGACAGGGGCTGGCTACACCTTC.

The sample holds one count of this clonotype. CDR3 sequence: CASSFSETGDYGYTF. The CDR3 DNA reads as TGTGCCAGCAGCTTCTCCGAGACAGGGGATTATGGCTACACCTTC. This chain uses TRBV7-9 with TRBJ1-2, with 8 bases identical to TRBD1. CDR1 SEHNR and CDR2 FQNEAQ come from the germline V gene (reference sequence). The V segment lost 3 bases and the J segment 5 bases; nucleotides outside the gene matches: 8. The CDR3 contains 15 residues.

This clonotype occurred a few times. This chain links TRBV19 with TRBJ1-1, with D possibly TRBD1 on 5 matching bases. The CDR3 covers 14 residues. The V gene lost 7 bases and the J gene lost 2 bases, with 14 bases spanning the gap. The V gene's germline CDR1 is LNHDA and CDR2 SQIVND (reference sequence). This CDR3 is CASTEDGANTEAFF. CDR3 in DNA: TGTGCCAGTACCGAGGACGGGGCAAACACTGAAGCTTTCTTT.

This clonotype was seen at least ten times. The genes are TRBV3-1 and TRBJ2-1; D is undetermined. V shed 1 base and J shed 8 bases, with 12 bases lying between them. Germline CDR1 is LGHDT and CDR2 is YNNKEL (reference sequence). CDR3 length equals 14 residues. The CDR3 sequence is CASSQGNHPDEQFF. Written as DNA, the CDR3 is TGTGCCAGCAGCCAAGGGAACCATCCCGATGAGCAGTTCTTC.

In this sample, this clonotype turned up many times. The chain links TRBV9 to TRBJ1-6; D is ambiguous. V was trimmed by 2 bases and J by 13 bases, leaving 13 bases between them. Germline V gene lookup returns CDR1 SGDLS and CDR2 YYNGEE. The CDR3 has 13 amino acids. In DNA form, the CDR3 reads TGTGCCAGCAGCGTGGGGTTGAATGAGCCCCTCCACTTT. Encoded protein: CASSVGLNEPLHF.

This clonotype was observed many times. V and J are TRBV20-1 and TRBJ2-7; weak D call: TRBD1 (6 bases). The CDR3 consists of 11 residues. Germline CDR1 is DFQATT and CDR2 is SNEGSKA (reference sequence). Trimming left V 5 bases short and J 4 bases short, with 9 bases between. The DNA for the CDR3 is TGCAGTGCTTGGACAGATTACGAGCAGTACTTC. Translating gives CSAWTDYEQYF.

In DNA, the CDR3 is TGTGCCAGCAGCTTAGCGGGGGTTGAGGTGGCTTTCTTT. This sequence encodes CASSLAGVEVAFF. The V call is TRBV7-2, the J call TRBJ1-1; TRBD1 is a possible D gene (5 bases). V dropped 0 bases and J dropped 11 bases, with 13 bases sitting between them. Germline loops: CDR1 SGHTA, CDR2 FQGNSA. The CDR3 is made up of 13 amino acids.

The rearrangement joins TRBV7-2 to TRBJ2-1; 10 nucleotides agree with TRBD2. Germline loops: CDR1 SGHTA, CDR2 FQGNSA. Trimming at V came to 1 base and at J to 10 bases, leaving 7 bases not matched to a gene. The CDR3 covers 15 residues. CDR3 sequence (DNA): TGTGCCAGCAGCTTAGGCCTAGCGGGAGTACGGGAGCAGTTCTTC. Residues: CASSLGLAGVREQFF.

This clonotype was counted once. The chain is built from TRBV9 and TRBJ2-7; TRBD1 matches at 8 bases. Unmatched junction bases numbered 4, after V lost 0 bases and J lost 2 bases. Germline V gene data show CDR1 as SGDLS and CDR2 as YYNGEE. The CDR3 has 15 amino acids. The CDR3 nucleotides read TGTGCCAGCAGCGTAGGACAGGGGAAGACCTACGAGCAGTACTTC. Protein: CASSVGQGKTYEQYF.

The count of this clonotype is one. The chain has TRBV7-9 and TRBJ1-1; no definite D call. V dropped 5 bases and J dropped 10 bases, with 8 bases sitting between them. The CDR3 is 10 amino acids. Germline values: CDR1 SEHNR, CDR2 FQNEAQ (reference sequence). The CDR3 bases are TGTGCCAGCAGCGATCTAGGAGCTTTCTTT. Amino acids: CASSDLGAFF.

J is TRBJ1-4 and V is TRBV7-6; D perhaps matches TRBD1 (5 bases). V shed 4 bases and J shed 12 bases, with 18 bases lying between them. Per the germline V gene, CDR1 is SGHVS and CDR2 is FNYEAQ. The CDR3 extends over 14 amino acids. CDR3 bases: TGTGCCAGCAGCTCCGGGACCCCCGGGGGGGAACTGTTTTTT. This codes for CASSSGTPGGELFF. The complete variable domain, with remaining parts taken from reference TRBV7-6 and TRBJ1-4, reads GAGVSQSPRYKVTKRGQDVALRCDPISGHVSLYWYRQALGQGPEFLTYFNYEAQQDKSGLPNDRFSAERPEGSISTLTIQRTEQRDSAMYRCASSSGTPGGELFFGSGTQLSVL.

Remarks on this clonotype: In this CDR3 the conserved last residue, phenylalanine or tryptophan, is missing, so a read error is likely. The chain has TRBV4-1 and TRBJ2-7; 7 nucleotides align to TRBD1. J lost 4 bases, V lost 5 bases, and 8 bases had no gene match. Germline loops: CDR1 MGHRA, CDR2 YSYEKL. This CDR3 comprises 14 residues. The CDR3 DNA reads TGCGCCAGCAGCAATCCGGGACAGATATACGAGCAGTACCTC. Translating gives CASSNPGQIYEQYL.

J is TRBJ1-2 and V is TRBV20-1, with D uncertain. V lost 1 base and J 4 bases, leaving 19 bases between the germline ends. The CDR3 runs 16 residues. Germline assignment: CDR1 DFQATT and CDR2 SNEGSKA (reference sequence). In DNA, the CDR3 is TGCAGTGCTAGAGGGGGTGGGTGGCAGATCCTCTATGGCTACACCTTC. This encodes CSARGGGWQILYGYTF.

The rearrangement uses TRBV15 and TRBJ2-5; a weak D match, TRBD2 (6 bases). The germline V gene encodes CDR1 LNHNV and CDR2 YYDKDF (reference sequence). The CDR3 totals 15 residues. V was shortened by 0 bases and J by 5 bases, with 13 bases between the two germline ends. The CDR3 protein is CATSREKGAGETQYF. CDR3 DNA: TGTGCCACCAGCAGAGAAAAAGGTGCGGGGGAGACCCAGTACTTC.

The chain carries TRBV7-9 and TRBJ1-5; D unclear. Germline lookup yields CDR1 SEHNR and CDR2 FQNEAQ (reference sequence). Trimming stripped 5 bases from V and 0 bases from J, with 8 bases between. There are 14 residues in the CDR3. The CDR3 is CASSVDVSNQPQHF. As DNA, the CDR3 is TGTGCCAGCAGCGTGGACGTTAGCAATCAGCCCCAGCATTTT.

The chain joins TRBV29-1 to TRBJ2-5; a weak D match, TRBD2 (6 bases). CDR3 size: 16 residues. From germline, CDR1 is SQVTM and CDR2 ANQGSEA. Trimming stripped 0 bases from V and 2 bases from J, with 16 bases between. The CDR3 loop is CSVEDPFGTPQETQYF. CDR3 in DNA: TGCAGCGTTGAAGATCCATTCGGGACTCCGCAAGAGACCCAGTACTTC.

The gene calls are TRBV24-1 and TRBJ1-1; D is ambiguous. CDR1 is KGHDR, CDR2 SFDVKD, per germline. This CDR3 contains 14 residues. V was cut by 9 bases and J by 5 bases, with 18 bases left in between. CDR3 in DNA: TGTGCCACCGCCGCCGGGAGCCGGGAGACTGAAGCTTTCTTT. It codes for CATAAGSRETEAFF.

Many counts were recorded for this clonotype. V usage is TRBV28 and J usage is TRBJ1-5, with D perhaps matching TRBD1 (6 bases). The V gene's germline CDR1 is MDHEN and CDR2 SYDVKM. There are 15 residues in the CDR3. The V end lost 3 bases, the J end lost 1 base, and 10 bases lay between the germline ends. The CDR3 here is CASSFRTVSNQPQHF. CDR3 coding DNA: TGTGCCAGCAGTTTTCGGACAGTAAGCAATCAGCCCCAGCATTTT.

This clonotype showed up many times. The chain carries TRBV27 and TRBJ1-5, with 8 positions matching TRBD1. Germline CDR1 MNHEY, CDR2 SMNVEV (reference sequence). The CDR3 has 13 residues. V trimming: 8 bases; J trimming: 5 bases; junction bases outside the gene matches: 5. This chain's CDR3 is CASGGTGHQPQHF. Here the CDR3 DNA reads TGTGCCAGCGGGGGGACAGGCCATCAGCCCCAGCATTTT.